What follows are 22 T cell receptor beta chains derived from one specimen sequenced in a study of blood T cell repertoires in COVID-19. The protocol was immunoSEQ multiplex PCR, while the TCRdb copy is restricted to in-frame clones and leaves out a portion. The sample holds 130,000 or so clones, more than 70% seen once. Source material: peripheral blood. All receptors derive from a human donor in a cohort sampled during active COVID-19.

The chain uses TRBV6-6 and TRBJ2-7, with D possibly being TRBD1 (6 bases). CDR1 is MNHNY, CDR2 SVGAGI, per germline (reference sequence). Trimming cost V 2 bases and J 4 bases, with 15 bases left between them. The CDR3 loop spans 15 amino acids. DNA of the CDR3: TGTGCCAGCAGTTACGCTCCGGGACAAATATACGAGCAGTACTTC. Amino acid sequence: CASSYAPGQIYEQYF.

The V and J genes are TRBV5-1 and TRBJ2-1; 10 positions agree with TRBD2. From germline, CDR1 is SGHRS and CDR2 YFSETQ. V gave up 4 bases and J gave up 8 bases; unmatched junction bases: 3. The CDR3 spans 13 residues. CDR3 DNA sequence: TGCGCCAGCAGCCATGGGACTAGCGATGAGCAGTTCTTC. This sequence encodes CASSHGTSDEQFF.

The rearrangement uses TRBV20-1 and TRBJ1-1; perhaps TRBD1 as D (5 bases). The CDR3 has 14 residues. Trimming stripped 3 bases from V and 7 bases from J, with 18 bases between. The germline V gene has CDR1 DFQATT and CDR2 SNEGSKA (reference sequence). The CDR3, as DNA: TGCAGTGCTAGTGTCCCGGGGGGGATCGGTGAAGCTTTCTTT. Amino acid sequence: CSASVPGGIGEAFF.

The chain uses TRBV5-1 and TRBJ1-4; TRBD1 is a possible D gene (6 bases). The CDR3 is made up of 14 amino acids. Between the trimmed V and J ends, which lost 4 bases and 8 bases, there was a span of 15 bases. Germline lookup yields CDR1 SGHRS and CDR2 YFSETQ. CDR3 sequence: CASSIFEGDEKLFF. The CDR3 DNA reads TGCGCCAGCAGCATTTTTGAGGGGGACGAAAAACTGTTTTTT.

The rearrangement joins TRBV5-4 to TRBJ2-5, with 11 bases matching TRBD1. Germline V gene lookup returns CDR1 SGHNT and CDR2 YYREEE (reference sequence). V lost 3 bases and J lost 5; bases outside the gene matches: 6. CDR3 size: 15 residues. CDR3 region: CASSYWDRGDETQYF. Here the CDR3 DNA reads TGTGCCAGCAGCTATTGGGACAGGGGGGACGAGACCCAGTACTTC.

The CDR3 coding sequence is TGTGCCAGCAGCCAAGAAGACAGGGCCGGTCTTGGCTACACCTTC. This sequence encodes CASSQEDRAGLGYTF. The chain recombines TRBV13 with TRBJ1-2; TRBD1 aligns across 7 bases. V dropped 5 bases and J dropped 7; count of bases not matched to a gene: 13. Germline CDR1 PRHDT, CDR2 FYEKMQ (reference sequence). The CDR3 contains 15 residues.

This clone was detected only a few times. The V and J genes are TRBV7-9 and TRBJ1-1; D is unclear. Trimming cost V 2 bases and J 3 bases, with 10 bases left between them. This CDR3 comprises 14 residues. Germline CDR1 is SEHNR and CDR2 is FQNEAQ (reference sequence). CDR3 DNA: TGTGCCAGCAGCTTACCGGTTTTGGACACTGAAGCTTTCTTT. Encoded protein: CASSLPVLDTEAFF. Full variable domain (outside the CDR3, taken from reference TRBV7-9 and TRBJ1-1): DTGVSQNPRHKITKRGQNVTFRCDPISEHNRLYWYRQTLGQGPEFLTYFQNEAQLEKSRLLSDRFSAERPKGSFSTLEIQRTEQGDSAMYLCASSLPVLDTEAFFGQGTRLTVV.

The chain is built from TRBV7-9 and TRBJ2-2; possible D gene TRBD2, 6 bases. Germline lookup yields CDR1 SEHNR and CDR2 FQNEAQ (reference sequence). There are 18 residues in the CDR3. Deletions cut 5 bases from V and 0 bases from J, with 19 bases between. The CDR3 loop reads CASSDKGWRTTNTGELFF. The CDR3 DNA follows: TGTGCCAGCAGCGACAAGGGGTGGAGGACTACGAACACCGGGGAGCTGTTTTTT.

The chain recombines TRBV11-3 with TRBJ2-4; maybe TRBD1 (5 bases). Germline-derived CDR1 and CDR2 are SGHNT and YENEEA. CDR3 length: 13 residues. The V end lost 0 bases, the J end lost 11 bases, and 11 bases lay between the germline ends. In DNA form, the CDR3 reads TGTGCCAGCAGCTTAGATGGGGCTGGATTTCAGTACTTC. This codes for CASSLDGAGFQYF.

This chain links TRBV6-4 with TRBJ1-2; the match to TRBD1 covers 9 bases. Germline assignment: CDR1 MRHNA and CDR2 SNTAGT. This CDR3 comprises 14 residues. V lost 5 bases, J lost 8 bases, and 9 bases stayed unmatched. DNA of the CDR3: TGTGCCAGCAGTCCGGGACAGGGAATGGGGGGCTACACCTTC. Protein sequence: CASSPGQGMGGYTF.

The V gene is TRBV5-4, the J gene TRBJ2-1; 10 positions agree with TRBD2. The V gene end was trimmed by 0 bases and the J gene end by 6 bases; junction bases not matched to a gene: 6. The CDR3 length is 16 residues. CDR1 and CDR2 (germline): SGHNT, YYREEE (reference sequence). CDR3 loop: CASSLASSGGFNEQFF. The CDR3 DNA is TGTGCCAGCAGCTTGGCATCTAGCGGGGGTTTCAATGAGCAGTTCTTC.

V is TRBV5-5 and J is TRBJ1-5; D remains unclear. The germline CDR1 and CDR2 sequences are SGHKS and YYEKEE (reference sequence). The CDR3 length is 14 residues. The ends were cut back, 4 bases at V and 0 bases at J, with 8 bases in the middle. CDR3 coding DNA: TGTGCCAGCAGCGACCCAGGTAGCAATCAGCCCCAGCATTTT. The encoded protein is CASSDPGSNQPQHF.

V is TRBV2 and J is TRBJ2-2, with TRBD1 matching 7 bases. With 8 bases clipped from V and 2 bases from J, the junction kept 5 bases outside the gene matches. The CDR3 spans 14 residues. Germline V gene sequence: CDR1 SNHLY, CDR2 FYNNEI. In DNA, the CDR3 is TGTGCCAGCGACACAGGGGTAAACACCGGGGAGCTGTTTTTT. This gives the protein CASDTGVNTGELFF.

The V gene is TRBV11-2, the J gene TRBJ2-3; D perhaps matches TRBD2 (6 bases). Trimming shortened V by 3 bases and J by 2 bases, and 15 bases separated the two germline ends. Per germline, CDR1 SGHAT and CDR2 FQNNGV. The CDR3 length is 16 residues. As DNA, the CDR3 is TGTGCCAGCAGCTTGGAAGGGACTCGCTACACAGATACGCAGTATTTT. Translation: CASSLEGTRYTDTQYF.

This rearrangement joins TRBV10-3 to TRBJ2-3; 8 bases are a match to TRBD2. The germline V gene has CDR1 ENHRY and CDR2 SYGVKD. The CDR3 consists of 17 residues. V was clipped by 2 bases and J by 0 bases; unmatched bases: 7. The CDR3 DNA reads TGTGCCATCAGTGAGAGCAGCGGGAGACCTAGCACAGATACGCAGTATTTT. Protein product: CAISESSGRPSTDTQYF.

The chain employs TRBV21-1 and TRBJ2-1; the table's TRBD2 call for D was not verified on the DNA. TRBV21-1 constitutes a pseudogene. There are 19 residues in the CDR3. The CDR3 nucleotides are TGTGCCAGCAGCAAAGGCAGCTCGACTAGCGGGGGGCCGGGCAATGAGCAGTTCTTC. Translating gives CASSKGSSTSGGPGNEQFF.

The chain uses TRBV9 and TRBJ2-6, with 8 bases matching TRBD2. CDR1 is SGDLS, CDR2 YYNGEE, per germline. This CDR3 spans 18 amino acids. The J segment lost 2 bases and the V segment lost 0 bases, leaving 7 bases of the junction unmatched. The DNA of the CDR3 is TGTGCCAGCAGCGTAGATCCTAGCGGGCAAGCTGGGGCCAACGTCCTGACTTTC. Translation: CASSVDPSGQAGANVLTF.

CDR3 residues: CASSFKGKTDTQYF. CDR3 in DNA: TGTGCCAGCAGTTTTAAGGGGAAGACAGATACGCAGTATTTT. The chain recombines TRBV28 with TRBJ2-3; perhaps TRBD1 as D (5 bases). This CDR3 contains 14 residues. Trimming stripped 3 bases from V and 3 bases from J, with 10 bases between. From germline, CDR1 is MDHEN and CDR2 SYDVKM.

The rearrangement links TRBV7-9 to TRBJ2-7; 8 bases map to TRBD1. This CDR3 spans 16 amino acids. The germline V gene has CDR1 SEHNR and CDR2 FQNEAQ (reference sequence). Germline trimming cut 2 bases from V and 4 bases from J; bases unmatched to any gene: 10. The CDR3 region has the DNA TGTGCCAGCAGCTTACAATCCGGACAGGGTGGGTACGAGCAGTACTTC. Its protein product is CASSLQSGQGGYEQYF. The whole variable domain, filled in from reference TRBV7-9 and TRBJ2-7, reads DTGVSQNPRHKITKRGQNVTFRCDPISEHNRLYWYRQTLGQGPEFLTYFQNEAQLEKSRLLSDRFSAERPKGSFSTLEIQRTEQGDSAMYLCASSLQSGQGGYEQYFGPGTRLTVT.

The chain employs TRBV28 and TRBJ2-5, with 8 bases matching TRBD1. The V gene end was trimmed by 3 bases and the J gene end by 2 bases; junction bases not matched to a gene: 5. Germline V lookup: CDR1 MDHEN, CDR2 SYDVKM. The CDR3 loop spans 15 amino acids. The CDR3 DNA follows: TGTGCCAGCAGTTTTAGGGGACAGGCACAAGAGACCCAGTACTTC. This codes for CASSFRGQAQETQYF.

The chain recombines TRBV10-3 with TRBJ1-3; TRBD1 matches 7 bases. Germline trimming cut 2 bases from V and 2 bases from J; bases unmatched to any gene: 3. The CDR3 is made up of 15 amino acids. CDR1 ENHRY and CDR2 SYGVKD come from the germline V gene. DNA for the CDR3: TGTGCCATCAGTGAGCGCCAGGGGGCTGGAAACACCATATATTTT. Translating it yields CAISERQGAGNTIYF.

The CDR3 sequence: CASSSNQGLYEQYF. DNA for the CDR3: TGTGCCAGCAGCTCCAATCAGGGACTGTACGAGCAGTACTTC. V is TRBV11-2 and J is TRBJ2-7; TRBD2 might be the D (6 bases). CDR3 length equals 14 residues. Per the germline V gene, CDR1 is SGHAT and CDR2 is FQNNGV. With 4 bases removed from V and 4 bases from J, the gap between germline ends came to 14 bases.